A single sample is the source of the 22 T cell receptor beta chains below, sequenced in a study of blood T cells in healthy people across ages. Through a sample-barcoded 5' primer and a J-beta primer mix, a second PCR was run for roughly 6 to 12 cycles. TCRdb redid the calling of the 5' RACE reads with MiXCR, one entry per CDR3 protein. The sample lists just over 1 million distinct CDR3 sequences, under 45% occurring once. Sequenced sample: blood. These receptors all stem from a woman aged 60-70 years in good health.

This clonotype was counted between two and nine times. The chain is built from TRBV27 and TRBJ2-7; tentatively, D is TRBD1 or TRBD2 (5 bases each). The CDR3 is made up of 14 amino acids. The V gene lost 5 bases and the J gene lost 0 bases, with 11 bases spanning the gap. Germline loops: CDR1 MNHEY, CDR2 SMNVEV (reference sequence). The CDR3: CASSLRDHSYEQYF. For the CDR3, the DNA is TGTGCCAGCAGTCTCCGGGACCACTCCTACGAGCAGTACTTC.

The chain has TRBV6-2 or TRBV6-3 and TRBJ2-5, with D perhaps matching TRBD2 (5 bases). The ends were cut back, 6 bases at V and 1 base at J, with 15 bases in the middle. The CDR3 is made up of 15 amino acids. Germline loops: CDR1 MNHEY, CDR2 SVGEGT. Here the CDR3 reads CASRPQRRFQETQYF. CDR3 sequence (DNA): TGTGCCAGCAGGCCACAGCGGAGGTTCCAAGAGACCCAGTACTTC.

V and J are TRBV21-1 and TRBJ2-3; the table's D call, TRBD1, has no DNA check behind it. TRBV21-1 is termed a pseudogene. This CDR3 region has 17 residues. The CDR3 coding sequence is TGTGCCAGCTGCAAATTCCCACGCTTGGGGGTCGCAGATACGCAGTATTTT. It codes for CASCKFPRLGVADTQYF.

This chain uses TRBV12-3 or TRBV12-4 with TRBJ2-7; possible D gene TRBD2, 5 bases. Trimming removed 7 bases from V and 3 bases from J, with 16 bases in between. This CDR3 has 14 amino acids. CDR3 in amino acids: CASTKADGVYEQYF. The CDR3 coding sequence is TGTGCCAGCACCAAGGCGGACGGGGTCTACGAGCAGTACTTC.

V usage is TRBV12-5 and J usage is TRBJ2-4; no reliable D call. The CDR3 runs 14 residues. The V gene lost 0 bases and the J gene lost 13 bases, with 16 bases spanning the gap. Per germline, CDR1 LGHNT and CDR2 FRNRAP. The DNA for the CDR3 is TGTGCTAGTGGTTTGGTATCCAGCCGCGTCGTGCAGTACTTC. This sequence encodes CASGLVSSRVVQYF.

This clonotype occurred a few times. V usage is TRBV28 and J usage is TRBJ2-7; no definite D call. V shed 3 bases and J shed 0 bases, with 18 bases lying between them. Germline CDR1 MDHEN, CDR2 SYDVKM. The CDR3 sequence is 17 residues long. The CDR3 DNA reads TGTGCCAGCAGTTTTCTTGATGCGTCATACCTCTCCTACGAGCAGTACTTC. It translates to CASSFLDASYLSYEQYF.

The V gene is TRBV30, the J gene TRBJ2-6; maybe TRBD2 (6 bases). The V gene's germline CDR1 is GTSNPN and CDR2 SVGIG (reference sequence). V shed 7 bases and J shed 5 bases, with 15 bases lying between them. The CDR3 totals 14 residues. The CDR3 sequence: CASTGGLWANVLTF. CDR3 coding DNA: TGTGCCTCGACCGGGGGTCTCTGGGCCAACGTCCTGACTTTC.

This clonotype came up once. The gene calls are TRBV7-6 and TRBJ1-6; D remains unclear. The length of the CDR3 is 13 residues. Trimming removed 7 bases from V and 7 bases from J, with 11 bases in between. Germline CDR1 is SGHVS and CDR2 is FNYEAQ. The CDR3 DNA sequence: TGTGCCAGCAAAGGGCTAATGAATTCACCCCTCCACTTT. Protein: CASKGLMNSPLHF.

The rearrangement joins TRBV20-1 to TRBJ2-3; 7 bases are a match to TRBD2. The CDR3 has 14 residues. In germline, CDR1 is DFQATT, CDR2 SNEGSKA (reference sequence). Trimming cost V 6 bases and J 4 bases; bases outside gene matches: 10. This CDR3 is CSATSGMGPDTQYF. As DNA, the CDR3 is TGCAGTGCCACAAGCGGGATGGGGCCAGATACGCAGTATTTT.

This rearrangement joins TRBV7-9 to TRBJ2-1; the D gene is possibly TRBD2 (6 bases). This CDR3 contains 14 residues. The ends were cut back, 5 bases at V and 5 bases at J, with 13 bases in the middle. Germline V gene lookup returns CDR1 SEHNR and CDR2 FQNEAQ (reference sequence). CDR3 nucleotide sequence: TGTGCCAGCAGCGACCCTACGGGAGACAATGAGCAGTTCTTC. This sequence encodes CASSDPTGDNEQFF.

This chain links TRBV19 with TRBJ1-2; D not certain. The CDR3 totals 14 residues. Germline V lookup: CDR1 LNHDA, CDR2 SQIVND (reference sequence). V gave up 5 bases and J gave up 7 bases, with 17 bases separating them. CDR3 in amino acids: CASSPPPATSGYTF. DNA of the CDR3: TGTGCCAGTAGTCCACCGCCGGCGACGTCTGGCTACACCTTC.

Regarding this clonotype: At one end, the junction sequence differs from germline, possibly due to a read error. The chain carries TRBV3-1 and TRBJ2-3, with D hard to call. Germline V gene sequence: CDR1 LGHDT, CDR2 YNNKEL (reference sequence). The CDR3 is made up of 13 amino acids. In DNA, the CDR3 is TGTGCCAGCAGTCAAGATCTGGCGGTCACGCAGTATTTT. Its translation: CASSQDLAVTQYF.

The rearrangement joins TRBV15 to TRBJ2-7; 10 bases align to TRBD2. Germline values: CDR1 LNHNV, CDR2 YYDKDF (reference sequence). The J segment lost 4 bases and the V segment lost 5 bases, leaving 20 bases of the junction unmatched. The CDR3 spans 19 residues. The CDR3 sequence is CATSSIGLAGERPVYEQYF. The CDR3 bases are TGTGCCACCAGCTCCATAGGGCTAGCGGGAGAGCGCCCCGTGTACGAGCAGTACTTC. Using reference TRBV15 and TRBJ2-7 for the parts outside the CDR3, the full variable domain is DAMVIQNPRYQVTQFGKPVTLSCSQTLNHNVMYWYQQKSSQAPKLLFHYYDKDFNNEADTPDNFQSRRPNTSFCFLDIRSPGLGDTAMYLCATSSIGLAGERPVYEQYFGPGTRLTVT.

The V gene is TRBV12-3 or TRBV12-4, the J gene TRBJ1-2; 10 nucleotides align to TRBD1. This CDR3 spans 14 amino acids. Trimming took 6 bases from V and 9 from J; bases not matched to a gene: 10. The DNA of the CDR3 is TGTGCCAGCAGCCGAGGGACAGGGGCCGGACGCTACACCTTC. Encoded protein: CASSRGTGAGRYTF.

J is TRBJ2-7 and V is TRBV11-2; 10 nucleotides align to TRBD2. This CDR3 has 19 residues. Germline-derived CDR1 and CDR2 are SGHAT and FQNNGV. With 4 bases clipped from V and 6 bases from J, the junction kept 21 bases outside the gene matches. The DNA of the CDR3 is TGTGCCAGCAGCTCCGCCGGACTAGCGGAAGGGCCAATGCGACCCGAGCAGTACTTC. Residues: CASSSAGLAEGPMRPEQYF.

To note about this clonotype: One junction end disagrees with the germline gene, perhaps due to a read error. This sequence joins TRBV12-3 or TRBV12-4 and TRBJ1-2, with D possibly TRBD1 on 5 matching bases. The CDR3 consists of 15 residues. CDR3 sequence: CASIGWGGSSYDYTF. As DNA, the CDR3 is TGTGCCAGCATTGGATGGGGGGGAAGTAGCTATGACTACACCTTC.

This clonotype has just a few counts. The gene calls are TRBV20-1 and TRBJ1-5, with D unclear. Per the germline V gene, CDR1 is DFQATT and CDR2 is SNEGSKA (reference sequence). Trimming removed 4 bases at V and 3 bases at J, with 19 bases between. The CDR3 runs to 16 residues. CDR3 sequence (DNA): TGCAGTGCTACGCCATCCGGAGAGGGCATCAATCAGCCCCAGCATTTT. This sequence encodes CSATPSGEGINQPQHF.

This clonotype showed up just a few times. This chain uses TRBV7-2 with TRBJ2-4, with a tentative D call TRBD1 (6 bases). Trimming removed 5 bases from V and 15 bases from J, with 20 bases in between. The CDR3 has 13 amino acids. Germline CDR1 is SGHTA and CDR2 is FQGNSA. This chain's CDR3 is CASSVQGHSLGYF. The CDR3 DNA reads TGTGCCAGCAGCGTACAGGGCCACAGCTTAGGGTACTTC.

This chain uses TRBV6-5 with TRBJ2-1; perhaps TRBD2 as D (6 bases). Trimming cost V 2 bases and J 0 bases, with 11 bases left between them. The CDR3 totals 16 residues. Germline values: CDR1 MNHEY, CDR2 SVGAGI. For the CDR3, the DNA is TGTGCCAGCAGTTACCGCGGACTATACTCCTACAATGAGCAGTTCTTC. It specifies CASSYRGLYSYNEQFF.

This clonotype was counted between two and nine times. This chain connects TRBV7-2 to TRBJ2-3, with 7 bases aligning to TRBD2. Losses at the gene ends were 8 bases for V and 2 bases for J; bases not matched to a gene: 10. The germline gives CDR1 SGHTA, CDR2 FQGNSA. The CDR3 sequence is 15 residues long. CDR3 in amino acids: CASVPWGGSTDTQYF. The CDR3 DNA is TGTGCCAGCGTACCATGGGGGGGTTCCACAGATACGCAGTATTTT.

This clonotype was seen a handful of times. The rearrangement uses TRBV2 and TRBJ2-3; unclear D gene. There are 13 residues in the CDR3. CDR1 SNHLY and CDR2 FYNNEI come from the germline V gene. Trimming shortened V by 2 bases and J by 6 bases, and 9 bases separated the two germline ends. The CDR3 DNA follows: TGTGCCAGCAGTGAAAACCTTGGGGATACGCAGTATTTT. This encodes CASSENLGDTQYF.

V usage is TRBV29-1 and J usage is TRBJ2-2; D possibly corresponds to TRBD1 (5 bases). Germline CDR1 SQVTM, CDR2 ANQGSEA. This CDR3 spans 15 amino acids. V was shortened by 3 bases and J by 4 bases, with 15 bases between the two germline ends. Here the CDR3 reads CSVEFEQASTGELFF. The CDR3 DNA reads as TGCAGCGTTGAGTTCGAACAGGCTTCCACCGGGGAGCTGTTTTTT.